This T cell receptor beta chain was obtained from a study of PD-1 blockade in classical Hodgkin lymphoma. Study summary: Treatment was intravenous nivolumab, 3 mg/kg every 2 weeks, until progression.

This clone has only a few counts. V was clipped by 6 bases and J by 4 bases; unmatched bases: 4. From germline, CDR1 is MNHNS and CDR2 SASEGT. CDR3 length equals 14 residues. Assay: immunoSEQ multiplex PCR; the TCRdb copy retains only in-frame clones and omits some. In the table there are 15,000 to 20,000 clones, 70% to 90% of which are singletons. Time point indicated: cycle 4 day 1 (C4D1), after five to seven weeks of nivolumab. Relapse was seen in all patients after autologous stem cell transplantation, and brentuximab vedotin exposure was variable. Investigators isolated CD4+ T cells from thawed PBMCs through magnetic negative selection.

Sequenced here: CD4+ T cells from blood, sampled before the fourth cycle of nivolumab. The clonotype originates from a human donor with classical Hodgkin lymphoma. The chain combines TRBV6-1 with TRBJ2-1, with 9 nucleotides matching TRBD2. The CDR3: CASSFSGRYNEQFF. In DNA, the CDR3 is TGTGCCAGCAGCTTCAGCGGGAGGTACAATGAGCAGTTCTTC.